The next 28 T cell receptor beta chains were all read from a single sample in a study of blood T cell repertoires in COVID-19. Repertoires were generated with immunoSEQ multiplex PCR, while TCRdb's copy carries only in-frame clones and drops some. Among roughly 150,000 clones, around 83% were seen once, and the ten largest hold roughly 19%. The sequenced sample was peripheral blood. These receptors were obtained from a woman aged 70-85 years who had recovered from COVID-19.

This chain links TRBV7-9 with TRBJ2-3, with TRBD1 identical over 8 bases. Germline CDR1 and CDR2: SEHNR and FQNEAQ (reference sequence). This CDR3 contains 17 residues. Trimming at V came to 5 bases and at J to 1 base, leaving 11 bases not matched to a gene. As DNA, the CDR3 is TGTGCCAGCAGCCCCCCCCCGGACAGGGCGCGCACAGATACGCAGTATTTT. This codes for CASSPPPDRARTDTQYF.

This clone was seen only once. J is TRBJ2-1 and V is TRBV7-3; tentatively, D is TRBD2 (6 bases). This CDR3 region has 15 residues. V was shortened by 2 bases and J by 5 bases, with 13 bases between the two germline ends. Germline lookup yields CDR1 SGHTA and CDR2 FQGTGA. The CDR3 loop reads CASSLWWGEHNEQFF. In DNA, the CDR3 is TGTGCCAGCAGCTTATGGTGGGGGGAACACAATGAGCAGTTCTTC. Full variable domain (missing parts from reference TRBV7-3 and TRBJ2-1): GAGVSQTPSNKVTEKGKYVELRCDPISGHTALYWYRQSLGQGPEFLIYFQGTGAADDSGLPNDRFFAVRPEGSVSTLKIQRTERGDSAVYLCASSLWWGEHNEQFFGPGTRLTVL.

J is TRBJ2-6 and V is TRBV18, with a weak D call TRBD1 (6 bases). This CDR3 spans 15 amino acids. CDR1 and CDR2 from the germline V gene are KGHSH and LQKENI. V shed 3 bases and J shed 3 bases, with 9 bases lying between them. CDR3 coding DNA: TGTGCCAGCTCACCCTCGACAGGTGGGGCCAACGTCCTGACTTTC. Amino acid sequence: CASSPSTGGANVLTF.

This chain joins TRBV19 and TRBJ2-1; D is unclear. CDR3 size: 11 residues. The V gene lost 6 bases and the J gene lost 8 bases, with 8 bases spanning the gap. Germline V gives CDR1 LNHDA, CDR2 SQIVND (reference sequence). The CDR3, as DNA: TGTGCCAGTAGGCGGAACCATGAGCAGTTCTTC. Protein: CASRRNHEQFF.

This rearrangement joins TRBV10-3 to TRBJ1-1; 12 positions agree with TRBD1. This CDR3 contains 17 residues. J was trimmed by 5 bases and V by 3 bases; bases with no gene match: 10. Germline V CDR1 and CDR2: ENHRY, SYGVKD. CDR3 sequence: CAISDPGQGALSTEAFF. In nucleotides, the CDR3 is TGTGCCATCAGTGACCCGGGACAGGGGGCCTTGTCGACTGAAGCTTTCTTT.

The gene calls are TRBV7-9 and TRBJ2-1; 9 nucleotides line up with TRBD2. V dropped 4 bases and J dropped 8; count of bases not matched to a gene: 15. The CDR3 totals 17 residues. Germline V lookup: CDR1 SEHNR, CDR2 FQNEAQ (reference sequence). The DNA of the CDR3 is TGTGCCAGCAGCTCACCCCTGCGGGGGGGCCTTCGGGATGAGCAGTTCTTC. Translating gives CASSSPLRGGLRDEQFF.

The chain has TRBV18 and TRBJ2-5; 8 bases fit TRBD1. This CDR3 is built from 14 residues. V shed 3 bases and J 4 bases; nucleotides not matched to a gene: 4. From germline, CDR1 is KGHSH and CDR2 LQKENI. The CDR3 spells CASSPATGAETQYF. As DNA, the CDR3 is TGTGCCAGCTCACCCGCGACAGGGGCAGAGACCCAGTACTTC.

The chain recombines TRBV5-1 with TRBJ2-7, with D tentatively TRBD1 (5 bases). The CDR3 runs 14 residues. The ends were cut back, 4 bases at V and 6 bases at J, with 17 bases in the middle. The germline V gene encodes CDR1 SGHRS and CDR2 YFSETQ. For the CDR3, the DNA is TGCGCCAGCAGCGCGACCCAGGGTTCTGGCGAGCAGTACTTC. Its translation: CASSATQGSGEQYF.

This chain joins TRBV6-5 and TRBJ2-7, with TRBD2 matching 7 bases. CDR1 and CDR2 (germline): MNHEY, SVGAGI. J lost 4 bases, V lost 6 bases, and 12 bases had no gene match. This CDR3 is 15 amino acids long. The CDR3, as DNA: TGTGCCAGCAGGCGGTCCGGGAGGCACCCTTACGAGCAGTACTTC. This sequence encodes CASRRSGRHPYEQYF.

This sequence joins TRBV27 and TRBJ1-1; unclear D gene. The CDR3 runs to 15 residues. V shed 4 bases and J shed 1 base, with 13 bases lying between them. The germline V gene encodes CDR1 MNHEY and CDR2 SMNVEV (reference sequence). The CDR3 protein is CASSSRPDTNTEAFF. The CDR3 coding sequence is TGTGCCAGCAGTTCGCGACCAGACACGAACACTGAAGCTTTCTTT.

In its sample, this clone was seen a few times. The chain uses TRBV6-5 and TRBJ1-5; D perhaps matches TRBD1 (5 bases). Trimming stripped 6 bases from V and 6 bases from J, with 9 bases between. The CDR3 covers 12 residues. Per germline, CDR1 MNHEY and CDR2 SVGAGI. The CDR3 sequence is CASRGPGQPQHF. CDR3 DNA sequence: TGTGCCAGCAGGGGGCCGGGTCAGCCCCAGCATTTT.

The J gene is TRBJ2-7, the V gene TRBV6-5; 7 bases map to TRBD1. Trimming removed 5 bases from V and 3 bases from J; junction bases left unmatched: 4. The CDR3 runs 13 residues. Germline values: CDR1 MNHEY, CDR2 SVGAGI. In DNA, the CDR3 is TGTGCCAGCAGTCGGCAGGGGGTCTACGAGCAGTACTTC. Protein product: CASSRQGVYEQYF.

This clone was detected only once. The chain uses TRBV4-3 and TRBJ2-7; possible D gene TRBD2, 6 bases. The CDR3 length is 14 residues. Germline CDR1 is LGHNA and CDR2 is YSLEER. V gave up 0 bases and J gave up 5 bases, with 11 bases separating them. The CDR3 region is CASSQDRELNEQYF. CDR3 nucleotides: TGCGCCAGCAGCCAAGATCGGGAGCTCAACGAGCAGTACTTC.

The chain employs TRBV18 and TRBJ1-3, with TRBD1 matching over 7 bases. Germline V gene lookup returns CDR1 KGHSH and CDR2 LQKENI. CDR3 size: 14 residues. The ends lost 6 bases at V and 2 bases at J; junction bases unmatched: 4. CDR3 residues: CASSLGGAGNTIYF. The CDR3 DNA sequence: TGTGCCAGCTCGTTAGGGGGCGCTGGAAACACCATATATTTT.

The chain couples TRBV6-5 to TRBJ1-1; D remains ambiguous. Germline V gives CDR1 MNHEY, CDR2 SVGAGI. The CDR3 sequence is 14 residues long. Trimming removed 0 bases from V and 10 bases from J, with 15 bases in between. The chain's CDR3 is CASSYSRRGGSAFF. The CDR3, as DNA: TGTGCCAGCAGTTACTCGAGGCGGGGAGGCTCAGCTTTCTTT.

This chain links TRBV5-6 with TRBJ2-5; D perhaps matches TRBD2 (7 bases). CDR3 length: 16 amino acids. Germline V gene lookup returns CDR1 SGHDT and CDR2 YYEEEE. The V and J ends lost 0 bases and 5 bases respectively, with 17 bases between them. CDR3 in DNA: TGTGCCAGCAGCTTGGACCCGCGGGGGCGGGGGGAGACCCAGTACTTC. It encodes CASSLDPRGRGETQYF.

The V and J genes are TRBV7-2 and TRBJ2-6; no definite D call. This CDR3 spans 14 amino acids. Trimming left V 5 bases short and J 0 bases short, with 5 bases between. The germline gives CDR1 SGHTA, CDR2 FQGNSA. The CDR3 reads CASSRPSGANVLTF. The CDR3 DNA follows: TGTGCCAGCAGCCGTCCCTCTGGGGCCAACGTCCTGACTTTC.

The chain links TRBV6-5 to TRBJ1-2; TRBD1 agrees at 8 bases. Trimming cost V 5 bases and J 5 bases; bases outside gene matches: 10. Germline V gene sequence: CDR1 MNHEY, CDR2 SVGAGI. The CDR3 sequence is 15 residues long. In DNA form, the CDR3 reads TGTGCCAGCAGTAGGACAGGGAGGGTTGGGTATGGCTACACCTTC. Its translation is CASSRTGRVGYGYTF.

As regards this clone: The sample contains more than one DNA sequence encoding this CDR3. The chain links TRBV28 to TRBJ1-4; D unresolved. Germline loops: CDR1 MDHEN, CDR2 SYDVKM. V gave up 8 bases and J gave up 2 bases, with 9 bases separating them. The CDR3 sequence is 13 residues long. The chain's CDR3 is CASRGRTNEKLFF. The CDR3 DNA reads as TGTGCCAGCCGGGGTCGGACTAATGAAAAACTGTTTTTT.

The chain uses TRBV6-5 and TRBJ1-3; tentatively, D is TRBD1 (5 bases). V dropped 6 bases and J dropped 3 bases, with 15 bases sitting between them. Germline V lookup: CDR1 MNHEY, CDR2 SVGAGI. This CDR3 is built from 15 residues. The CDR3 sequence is CASSRFGQIGNTIYF. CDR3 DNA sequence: TGTGCCAGCAGCCGATTTGGACAAATTGGAAACACCATATATTTT.

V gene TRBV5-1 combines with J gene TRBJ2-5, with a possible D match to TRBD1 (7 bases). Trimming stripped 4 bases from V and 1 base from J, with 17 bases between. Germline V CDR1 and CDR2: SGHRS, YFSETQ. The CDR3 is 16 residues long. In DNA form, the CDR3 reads TGCGCCAGCAGCCCGGGCGCCCAGGGGGGCCAAGAGACCCAGTACTTC. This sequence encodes CASSPGAQGGQETQYF.

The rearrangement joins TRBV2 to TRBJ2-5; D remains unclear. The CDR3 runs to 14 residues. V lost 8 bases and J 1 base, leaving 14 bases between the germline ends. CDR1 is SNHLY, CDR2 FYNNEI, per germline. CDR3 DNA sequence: TGTGCCAGCGACTTTCTGGGTCCCCAAGAGACCCAGTACTTC. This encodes CASDFLGPQETQYF.

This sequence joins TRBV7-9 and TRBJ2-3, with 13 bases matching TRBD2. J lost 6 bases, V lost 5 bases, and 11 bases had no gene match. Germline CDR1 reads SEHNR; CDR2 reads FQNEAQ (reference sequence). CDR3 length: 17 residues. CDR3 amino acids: CASSRGLAGVRSDTQYF. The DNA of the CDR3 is TGTGCCAGCAGCCGAGGACTAGCGGGGGTTCGTTCGGATACGCAGTATTTT.

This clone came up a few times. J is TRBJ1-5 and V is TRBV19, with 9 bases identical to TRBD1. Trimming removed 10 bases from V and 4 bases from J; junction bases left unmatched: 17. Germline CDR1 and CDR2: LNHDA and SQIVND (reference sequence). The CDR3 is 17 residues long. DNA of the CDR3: TGTGCCACCCCTGAGGGACAGGGTGACCCCGGGAATCAGCCCCAGCATTTT. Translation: CATPEGQGDPGNQPQHF.

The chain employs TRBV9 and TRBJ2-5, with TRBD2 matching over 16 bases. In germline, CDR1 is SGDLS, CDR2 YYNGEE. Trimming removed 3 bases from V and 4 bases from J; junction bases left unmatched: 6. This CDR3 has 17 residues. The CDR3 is CASSDGTSGGAGETQYF. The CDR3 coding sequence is TGTGCCAGCAGCGATGGGACTAGCGGGGGGGCCGGAGAGACCCAGTACTTC.

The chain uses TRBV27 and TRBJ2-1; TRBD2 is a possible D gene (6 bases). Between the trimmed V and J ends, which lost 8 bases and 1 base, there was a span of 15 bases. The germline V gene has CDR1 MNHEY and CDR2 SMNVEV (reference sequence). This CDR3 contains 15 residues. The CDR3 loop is CASGFLAISYNEQFF. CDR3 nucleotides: TGTGCCAGCGGATTCCTAGCGATATCCTACAATGAGCAGTTCTTC.

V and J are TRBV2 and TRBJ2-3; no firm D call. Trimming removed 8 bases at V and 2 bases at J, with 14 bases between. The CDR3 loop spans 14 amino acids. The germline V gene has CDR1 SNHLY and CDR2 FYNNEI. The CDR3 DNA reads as TGTGCCAGCCGAAGTCCGAGACACACAGATACGCAGTATTTT. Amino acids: CASRSPRHTDTQYF.

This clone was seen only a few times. The CDR3 bases are TGTGCCATCAGTGGGGGGGGCAGGAGCTCCTACGAGCAGTACTTC. Translation gives CAISGGGRSSYEQYF. This chain links TRBV10-3 with TRBJ2-7, with TRBD2 as a possible D gene (7 bases). V was cut by 4 bases and J by 0 bases, with 13 bases left in between. The CDR3 loop spans 15 amino acids. Germline values: CDR1 ENHRY, CDR2 SYGVKD.